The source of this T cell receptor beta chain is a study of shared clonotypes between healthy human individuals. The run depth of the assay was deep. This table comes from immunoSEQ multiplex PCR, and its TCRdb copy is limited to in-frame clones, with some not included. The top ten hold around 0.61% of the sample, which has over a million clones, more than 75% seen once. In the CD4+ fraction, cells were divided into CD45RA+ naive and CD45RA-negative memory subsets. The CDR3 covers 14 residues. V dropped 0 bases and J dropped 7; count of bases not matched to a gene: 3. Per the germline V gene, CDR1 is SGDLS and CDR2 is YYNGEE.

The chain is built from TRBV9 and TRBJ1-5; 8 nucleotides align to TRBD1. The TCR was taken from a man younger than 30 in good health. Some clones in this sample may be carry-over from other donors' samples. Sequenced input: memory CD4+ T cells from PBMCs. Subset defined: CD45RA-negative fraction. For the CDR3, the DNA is TGTGCCAGCAGCGTAGGGCAGGGGGCCCAGCCCCAGCATTTT. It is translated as CASSVGQGAQPQHF.